This T cell receptor beta chain originates from a study of radiotherapy plus CTLA-4 blockade in lung cancer. About the research overall: Overall, 15% to 20% of patients showed an objective response, while about 29% attained disease control. Whole-study results and caveats: Alongside interferon-beta, early blood T cell clone dynamics were reportedly the best predictor of response. TCR clones from tumors expanded in blood after radiotherapy plus ipilimumab.

Germline V gene lookup returns CDR1 KGHSH and CDR2 LQKENI. The J segment lost 3 bases and the V segment lost 5 bases, leaving 4 bases of the junction unmatched. This CDR3 comprises 15 residues. TCRdb's table, derived via immunoSEQ multiplex PCR, lists solely in-frame clones and lacks some. This sample carries about 120,000 clones, 65% to 85% of them seen once, and the ten largest clones take 4.5% to 6.5%. For this clone: Its specificity is not known.

The source material was peripheral blood, sampled from a patient treated with radiotherapy plus ipilimumab. This receptor was taken from a human donor with non-small cell lung cancer who had a partial response to radiotherapy plus ipilimumab. The rearrangement uses TRBV18 and TRBJ2-6, with 7 bases fitting TRBD1. CDR3 bases: TGTGCCAGCTCAACTACAGGGGATGGGGCCAACGTCCTGACTTTC. Translation: CASSTTGDGANVLTF.